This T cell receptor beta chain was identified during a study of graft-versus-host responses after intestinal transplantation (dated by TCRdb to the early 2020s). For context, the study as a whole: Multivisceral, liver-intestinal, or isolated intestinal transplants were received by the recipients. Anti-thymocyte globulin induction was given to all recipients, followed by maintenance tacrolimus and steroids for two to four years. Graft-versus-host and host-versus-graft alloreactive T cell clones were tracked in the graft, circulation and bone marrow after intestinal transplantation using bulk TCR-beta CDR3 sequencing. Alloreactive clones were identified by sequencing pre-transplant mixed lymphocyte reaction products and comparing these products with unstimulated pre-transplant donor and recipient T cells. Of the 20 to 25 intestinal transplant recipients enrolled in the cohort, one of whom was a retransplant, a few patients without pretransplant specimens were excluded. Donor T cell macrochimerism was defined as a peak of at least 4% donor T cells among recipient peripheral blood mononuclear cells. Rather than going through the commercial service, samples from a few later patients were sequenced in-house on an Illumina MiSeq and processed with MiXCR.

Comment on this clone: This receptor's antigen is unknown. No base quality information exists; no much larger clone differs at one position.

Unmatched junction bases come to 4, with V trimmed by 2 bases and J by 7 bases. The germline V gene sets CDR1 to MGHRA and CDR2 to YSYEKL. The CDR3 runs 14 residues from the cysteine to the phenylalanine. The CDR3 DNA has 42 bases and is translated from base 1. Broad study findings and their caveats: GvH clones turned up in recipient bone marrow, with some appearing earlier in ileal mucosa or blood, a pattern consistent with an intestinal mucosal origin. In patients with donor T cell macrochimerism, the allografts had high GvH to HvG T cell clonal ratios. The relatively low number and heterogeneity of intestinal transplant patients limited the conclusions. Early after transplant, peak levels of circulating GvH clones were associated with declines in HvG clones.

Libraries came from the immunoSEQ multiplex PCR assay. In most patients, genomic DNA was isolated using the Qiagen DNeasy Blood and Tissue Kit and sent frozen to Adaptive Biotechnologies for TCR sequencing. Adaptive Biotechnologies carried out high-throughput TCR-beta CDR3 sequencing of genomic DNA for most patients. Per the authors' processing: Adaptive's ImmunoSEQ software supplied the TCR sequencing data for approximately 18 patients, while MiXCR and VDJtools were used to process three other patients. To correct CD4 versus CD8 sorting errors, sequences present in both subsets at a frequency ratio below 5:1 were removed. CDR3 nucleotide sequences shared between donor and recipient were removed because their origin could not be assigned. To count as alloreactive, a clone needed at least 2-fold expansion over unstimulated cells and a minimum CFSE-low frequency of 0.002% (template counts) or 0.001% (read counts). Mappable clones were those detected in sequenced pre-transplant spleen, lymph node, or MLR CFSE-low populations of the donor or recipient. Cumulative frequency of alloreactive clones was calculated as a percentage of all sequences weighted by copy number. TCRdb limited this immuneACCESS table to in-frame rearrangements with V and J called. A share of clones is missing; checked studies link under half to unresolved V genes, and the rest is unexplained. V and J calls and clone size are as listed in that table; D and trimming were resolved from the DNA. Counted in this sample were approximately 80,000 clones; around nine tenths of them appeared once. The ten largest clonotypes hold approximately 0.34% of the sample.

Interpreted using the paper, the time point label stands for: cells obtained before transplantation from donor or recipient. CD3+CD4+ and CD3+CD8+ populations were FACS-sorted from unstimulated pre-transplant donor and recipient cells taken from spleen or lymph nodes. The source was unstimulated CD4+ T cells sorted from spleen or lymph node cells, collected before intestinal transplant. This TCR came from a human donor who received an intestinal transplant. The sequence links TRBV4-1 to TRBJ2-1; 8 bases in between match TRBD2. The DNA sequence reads TGCGCCAGCAGCCAACCCGGGACTAGGAATGAGCAGTTCTTC. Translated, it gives CASSQPGTRNEQFF.